Each of the 12 T cell receptor beta chains below was sequenced from the same sample in a study of blood T cell repertoires in COVID-19. Here immunoSEQ multiplex PCR was the method, and the copy in TCRdb shows in-frame clones only, minus some. The table lists 150,000 to 200,000 clones, approximately 88% of them singletons, with about an eighth in the top ten. Input material: PBMCs or T cells enriched from blood (not recorded which). The receptors were gathered from a woman aged 55-69 years who had recovered from COVID-19.

The rearrangement links TRBV7-3 to TRBJ2-3, with D unresolved. The CDR3 contains 13 residues. V was pared by 4 bases and J by 3 bases, with 8 bases between. The germline CDR1 and CDR2 sequences are SGHTA and FQGTGA. CDR3 bases: TGTGCCAGCAGCTCTCTTCCGACAGATACGCAGTATTTT. Its translation: CASSSLPTDTQYF.

This chain uses TRBV3-1 (or the pseudogene TRBV3-2) with TRBJ1-5, with 9 bases matching TRBD1. V shed 1 base and J 2 bases; nucleotides not matched to a gene: 3. Germline loops: CDR1 LGHDT, CDR2 YNNKEL (reference sequence). This CDR3 is built from 16 residues. The CDR3 protein is CASSQGTGDGNQPQHF. CDR3 coding DNA: TGTGCCAGCAGCCAAGGGACAGGGGACGGCAATCAGCCCCAGCATTTT.

The chain couples TRBV11-1 to TRBJ2-7, with a tentative D call TRBD2 (5 bases). Trimming shortened V by 5 bases and J by 7 bases, and 21 bases separated the two germline ends. The germline V gene has CDR1 SGHAT and CDR2 FQDESV (reference sequence). This CDR3 contains 15 residues. The CDR3 DNA reads as TGTGCCAGCAGCAGACACGGGCTCCGGACGGGGGAGCAGTACTTC. Translation: CASSRHGLRTGEQYF. The whole variable domain, filled in from reference TRBV11-1 and TRBJ2-7, reads EAEVAQSPRYKITEKSQAVAFWCDPISGHATLYWYRQILGQGPELLVQFQDESVVDDSQLPKDRFSAERLKGVDSTLKIQPAELGDSAMYLCASSRHGLRTGEQYFGPGTRLTVT.

This rearrangement joins TRBV5-1 to TRBJ2-3; D uncertain. Germline lookup yields CDR1 SGHRS and CDR2 YFSETQ. There are 14 residues in the CDR3. Trimming pared 4 bases from V and 1 base from J, leaving 10 bases between. The CDR3 DNA is TGCGCCAGCAGCCCCCGGTTCGGCACAGATACGCAGTATTTT. It encodes CASSPRFGTDTQYF. Based on the CDR3 plus reference TRBV5-1 and TRBJ2-3, the full variable domain is KAGVTQTPRYLIKTRGQQVTLSCSPISGHRSVSWYQQTPGQGLQFLFEYFSETQRNKGNFPGRFSGRQFSNSRSEMNVSTLELGDSALYLCASSPRFGTDTQYFGPGTRLTVL.

The chain employs TRBV3-1 (or the pseudogene TRBV3-2) and TRBJ2-2; 8 bases match TRBD1. The CDR3 length is 15 residues. Trimming removed 4 bases from V and 4 bases from J; junction bases left unmatched: 5. Germline assignment: CDR1 LGHDT and CDR2 YNNKEL (reference sequence). CDR3 DNA: TGTGCCAGCAGCCTGACAGGGGCGGGCACCGGGGAGCTGTTTTTT. Its protein is CASSLTGAGTGELFF.

J is TRBJ2-3 and V is TRBV5-4; TRBD1 agrees at 9 bases. Germline V gene sequence: CDR1 SGHNT, CDR2 YYREEE (reference sequence). Trimming took 1 base from V and 2 from J; bases not matched to a gene: 5. There are 16 residues in the CDR3. The CDR3 sequence: CASSLKGTGYTDTQYF. CDR3 DNA: TGTGCCAGCAGCTTGAAGGGGACAGGGTACACAGATACGCAGTATTTT.

The J gene is TRBJ1-4, the V gene TRBV7-9, with unresolved D. The CDR3 has 15 amino acids. CDR1 and CDR2 from the germline V gene are SEHNR and FQNEAQ (reference sequence). Trimming pared 5 bases from V and 0 bases from J, leaving 10 bases between. The CDR3 reads CASSPGITTNEKLFF. The CDR3 DNA sequence: TGTGCCAGCAGCCCCGGGATCACAACTAATGAAAAACTGTTTTTT.

V is TRBV5-1 and J is TRBJ2-3, with 13 bases lining up with TRBD2. The V and J ends lost 5 bases and 0 bases, in that order; junction bases with no gene match: 12. The CDR3 is made up of 19 amino acids. The germline V gene encodes CDR1 SGHRS and CDR2 YFSETQ. The CDR3: CASRPKILAGGFSTDTQYF. The CDR3 DNA sequence: TGCGCCAGCAGACCAAAAATACTAGCGGGAGGGTTTAGCACAGATACGCAGTATTTT.

V is TRBV6-5 and J is TRBJ2-7; D gene unclear. Germline CDR1 MNHEY, CDR2 SVGAGI. CDR3 length equals 14 residues. Trimming shortened V by 5 bases and J by 0 bases, and 11 bases separated the two germline ends. CDR3 protein: CASSIRISSYEQYF. The CDR3 coding sequence is TGTGCCAGCAGTATCAGGATAAGCTCCTACGAGCAGTACTTC.

The CDR3 nucleotides are TGTGCCAGCAGCCCCGGACTAGCGGTCAACACCGGGGAGCTGTTTTTT. Its translation: CASSPGLAVNTGELFF. The rearrangement links TRBV7-6 to TRBJ2-2, with TRBD2 matching 10 bases. Trimming at V came to 5 bases and at J to 2 bases, leaving 5 bases not matched to a gene. Germline-derived CDR1 and CDR2 are SGHVS and FNYEAQ. The CDR3 totals 16 residues.

The chain uses TRBV7-3 and TRBJ2-7, with D possibly TRBD1 on 5 matching bases. V lost 2 bases and J 12 bases, leaving 17 bases between the germline ends. Germline V gene sequence: CDR1 SGHTA, CDR2 FQGTGA. The CDR3 sequence is 13 residues long. This CDR3 reads CASSLDWWGPRYF. The CDR3 DNA follows: TGTGCCAGCAGCTTAGACTGGTGGGGCCCAAGGTACTTC.

This chain uses TRBV6-4 with TRBJ2-7; tentative D call: TRBD1 (6 bases). Trimming stripped 6 bases from V and 1 base from J, with 16 bases between. CDR1 and CDR2 from the germline V gene are MRHNA and SNTAGT. The CDR3 totals 15 residues. CDR3 residues: CASRSPGHLSYEQYF. The CDR3 region has the DNA TGTGCCAGCAGGTCACCGGGACACCTATCCTACGAGCAGTACTTC.